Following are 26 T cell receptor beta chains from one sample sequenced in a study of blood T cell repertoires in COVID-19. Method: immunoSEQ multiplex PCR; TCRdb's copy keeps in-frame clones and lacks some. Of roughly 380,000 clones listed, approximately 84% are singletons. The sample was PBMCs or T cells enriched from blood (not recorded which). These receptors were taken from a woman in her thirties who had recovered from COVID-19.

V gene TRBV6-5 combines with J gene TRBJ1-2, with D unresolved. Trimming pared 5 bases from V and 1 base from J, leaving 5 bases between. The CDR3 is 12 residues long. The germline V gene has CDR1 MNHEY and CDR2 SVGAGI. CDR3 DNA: TGTGCCAGCAGTACTCGTAACTATGGCTACACCTTC. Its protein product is CASSTRNYGYTF.

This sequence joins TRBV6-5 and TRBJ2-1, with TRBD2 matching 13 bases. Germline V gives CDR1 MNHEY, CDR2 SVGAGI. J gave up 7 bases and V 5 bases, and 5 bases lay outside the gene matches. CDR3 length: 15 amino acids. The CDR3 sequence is CASSPGLAGSNEQFF. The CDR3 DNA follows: TGTGCCAGCAGTCCGGGACTAGCGGGATCTAATGAGCAGTTCTTC.

DNA of the CDR3: TGTGCCAGCAGCTCAACAGGGGGCTTCTACGAGCAGTACTTC. Its translation: CASSSTGGFYEQYF. The chain recombines TRBV5-8 with TRBJ2-7; the match to TRBD1 covers 9 bases. CDR1 and CDR2 from the germline V gene are SGHTS and YDEGEE. The CDR3 totals 14 residues. V was clipped by 3 bases and J by 3 bases; unmatched bases: 4.

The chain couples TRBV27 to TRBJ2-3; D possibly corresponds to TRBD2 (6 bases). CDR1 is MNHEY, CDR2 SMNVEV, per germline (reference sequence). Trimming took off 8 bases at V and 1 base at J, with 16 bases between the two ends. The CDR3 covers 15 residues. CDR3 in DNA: TGTGCCAGCTCCCTGGAGGAGGGCCGCACAGATACGCAGTATTTT. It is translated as CASSLEEGRTDTQYF.

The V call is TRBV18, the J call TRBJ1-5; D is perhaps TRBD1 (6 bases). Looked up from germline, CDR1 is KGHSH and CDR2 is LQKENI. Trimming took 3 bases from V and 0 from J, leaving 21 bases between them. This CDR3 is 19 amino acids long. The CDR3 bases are TGTGCCAGCTCACCCGGACCCCGAGGGGGTGCTCATAGCAATCAGCCCCAGCATTTT. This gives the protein CASSPGPRGGAHSNQPQHF.

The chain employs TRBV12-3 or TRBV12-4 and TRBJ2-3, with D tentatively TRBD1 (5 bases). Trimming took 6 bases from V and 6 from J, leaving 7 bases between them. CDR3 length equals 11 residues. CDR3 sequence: CASRKGDTQYF. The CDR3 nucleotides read TGTGCCAGCAGGAAGGGGGATACGCAGTATTTT.

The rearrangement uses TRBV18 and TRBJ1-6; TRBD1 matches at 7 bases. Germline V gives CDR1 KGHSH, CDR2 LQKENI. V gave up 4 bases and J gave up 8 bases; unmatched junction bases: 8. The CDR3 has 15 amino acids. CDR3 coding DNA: TGTGCCAGCTCACGAGACCGAACAGGGGATTCACCCCTCCACTTT. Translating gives CASSRDRTGDSPLHF.

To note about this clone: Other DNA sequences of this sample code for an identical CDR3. The CDR3 sequence is CSASGGGATDTQYF. The CDR3 bases are TGCAGTGCTAGTGGCGGGGGAGCCACAGATACGCAGTATTTT. J is TRBJ2-3 and V is TRBV20-1; TRBD2 matches at 7 bases. This CDR3 has 14 amino acids. CDR1 and CDR2 from the germline V gene are DFQATT and SNEGSKA (reference sequence). Losses at the gene ends were 3 bases for V and 2 bases for J; bases not matched to a gene: 5.

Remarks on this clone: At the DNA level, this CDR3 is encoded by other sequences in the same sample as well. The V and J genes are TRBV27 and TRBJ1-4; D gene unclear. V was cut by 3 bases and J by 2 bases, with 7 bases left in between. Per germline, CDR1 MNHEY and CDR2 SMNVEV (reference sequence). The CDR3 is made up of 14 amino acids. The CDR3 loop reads CASSLRATNEKLFF. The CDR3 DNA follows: TGTGCCAGCAGTTTGAGGGCTACTAATGAAAAACTGTTTTTT.

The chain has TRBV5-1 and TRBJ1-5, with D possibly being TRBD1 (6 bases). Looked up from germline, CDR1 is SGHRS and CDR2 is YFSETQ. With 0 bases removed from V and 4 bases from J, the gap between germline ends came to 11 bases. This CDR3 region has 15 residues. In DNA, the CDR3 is TGCGCCAGCAGCTTGGAGGGACATAAGAATCAGCCCCAGCATTTT. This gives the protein CASSLEGHKNQPQHF.

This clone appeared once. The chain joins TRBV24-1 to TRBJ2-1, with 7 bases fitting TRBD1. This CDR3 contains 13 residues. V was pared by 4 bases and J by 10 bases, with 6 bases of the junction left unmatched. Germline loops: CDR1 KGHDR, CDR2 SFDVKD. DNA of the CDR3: TGTGCCACCAGTGACACGACAGGGATAGAGCAGTTCTTC. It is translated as CATSDTTGIEQFF.

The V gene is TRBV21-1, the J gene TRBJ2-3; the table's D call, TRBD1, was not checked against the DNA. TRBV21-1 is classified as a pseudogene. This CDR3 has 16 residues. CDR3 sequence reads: CASSKGSAGSTDTQYF. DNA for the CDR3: TGTGCCAGCAGCAAAGGAAGCGCAGGGAGCACAGATACGCAGTATTTT.

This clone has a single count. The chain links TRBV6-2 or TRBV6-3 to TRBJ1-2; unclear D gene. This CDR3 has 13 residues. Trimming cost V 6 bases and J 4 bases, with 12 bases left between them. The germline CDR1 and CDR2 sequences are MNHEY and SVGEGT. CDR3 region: CASSPDSTYGYTF. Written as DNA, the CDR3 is TGTGCCAGCAGCCCCGATAGTACCTATGGCTACACCTTC.

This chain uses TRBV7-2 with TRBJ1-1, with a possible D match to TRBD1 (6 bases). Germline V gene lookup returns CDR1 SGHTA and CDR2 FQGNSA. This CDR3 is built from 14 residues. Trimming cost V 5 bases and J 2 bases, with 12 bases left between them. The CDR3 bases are TGTGCCAGCAGCAAGGACAGAAGTAACACTGAAGCTTTCTTT. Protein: CASSKDRSNTEAFF.

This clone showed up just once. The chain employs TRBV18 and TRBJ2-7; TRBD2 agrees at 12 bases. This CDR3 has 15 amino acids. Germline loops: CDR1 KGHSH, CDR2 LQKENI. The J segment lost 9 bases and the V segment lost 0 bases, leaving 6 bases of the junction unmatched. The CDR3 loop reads CASSPPSSGRALQYF. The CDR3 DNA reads TGTGCCAGCTCACCACCGTCTAGCGGGAGGGCCTTGCAGTACTTC.

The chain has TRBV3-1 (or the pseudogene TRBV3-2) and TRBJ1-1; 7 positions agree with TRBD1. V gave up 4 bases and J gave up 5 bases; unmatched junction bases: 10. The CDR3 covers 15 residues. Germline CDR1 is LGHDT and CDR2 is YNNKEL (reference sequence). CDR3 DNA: TGTGCCAGCAGCCCAAGAGAGGGGGCGAGAACTGAAGCTTTCTTT. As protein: CASSPREGARTEAFF.

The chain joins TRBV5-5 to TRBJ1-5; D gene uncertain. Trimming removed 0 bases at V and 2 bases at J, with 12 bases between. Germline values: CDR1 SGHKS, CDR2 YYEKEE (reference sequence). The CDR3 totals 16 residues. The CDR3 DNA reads TGTGCCAGCAGCTTGGCCCCCGGGGATGGCAATCAGCCCCAGCATTTT. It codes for CASSLAPGDGNQPQHF. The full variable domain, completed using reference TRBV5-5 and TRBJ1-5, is DAGVTQSPTHLIKTRGQQVTLRCSPISGHKSVSWYQQVLGQGPQFIFQYYEKEERGRGNFPDRFSARQFPNYSSELNVNALLLGDSALYLCASSLAPGDGNQPQHFGDGTRLSIL.

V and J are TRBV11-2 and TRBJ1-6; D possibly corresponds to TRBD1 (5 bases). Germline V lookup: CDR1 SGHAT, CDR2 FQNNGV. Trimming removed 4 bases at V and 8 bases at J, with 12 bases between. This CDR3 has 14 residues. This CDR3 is CASSSTDRDSPLHF. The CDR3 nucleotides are TGTGCCAGCAGCTCGACAGATCGGGATTCACCCCTCCACTTT.

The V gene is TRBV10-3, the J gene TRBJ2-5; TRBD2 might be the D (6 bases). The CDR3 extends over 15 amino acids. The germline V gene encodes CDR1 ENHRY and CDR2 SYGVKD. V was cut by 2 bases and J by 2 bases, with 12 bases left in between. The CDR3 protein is CAISEPSSVQETQYF. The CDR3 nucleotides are TGTGCCATCAGTGAGCCATCTAGCGTACAAGAGACCCAGTACTTC.

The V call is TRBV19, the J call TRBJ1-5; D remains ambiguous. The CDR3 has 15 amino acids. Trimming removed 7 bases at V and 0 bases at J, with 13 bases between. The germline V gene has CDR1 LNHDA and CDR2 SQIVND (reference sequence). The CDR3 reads CASMPQLYSNQPQHF. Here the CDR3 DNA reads TGTGCCAGTATGCCCCAACTCTATAGCAATCAGCCCCAGCATTTT.

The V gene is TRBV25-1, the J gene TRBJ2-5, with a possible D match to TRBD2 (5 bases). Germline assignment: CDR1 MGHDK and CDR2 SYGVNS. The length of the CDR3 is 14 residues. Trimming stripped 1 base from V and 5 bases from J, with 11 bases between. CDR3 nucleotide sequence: TGTGCCAGCAGTGAATGGGGAGACGGCGAGACCCAGTACTTC. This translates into CASSEWGDGETQYF.

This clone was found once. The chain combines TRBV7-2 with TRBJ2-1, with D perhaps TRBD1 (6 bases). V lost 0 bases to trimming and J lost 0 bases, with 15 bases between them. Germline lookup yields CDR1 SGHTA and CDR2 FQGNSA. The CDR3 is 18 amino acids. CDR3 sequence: CASSLAGGAGGSYNEQFF. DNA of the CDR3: TGTGCCAGCAGCTTAGCAGGGGGTGCGGGTGGCTCCTACAATGAGCAGTTCTTC.

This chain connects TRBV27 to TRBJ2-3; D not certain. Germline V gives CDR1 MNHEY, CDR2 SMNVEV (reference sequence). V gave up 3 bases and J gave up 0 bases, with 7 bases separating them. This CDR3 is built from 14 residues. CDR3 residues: CASSLSASTDTQYF. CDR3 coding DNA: TGTGCCAGCAGTTTGTCTGCGAGCACAGATACGCAGTATTTT.

In DNA, the CDR3 is TGTGCCAGCAGGCGACTAGCGAATAACTACGAGCAGTACTTC. Its protein product is CASRRLANNYEQYF. The chain uses TRBV27 and TRBJ2-7; 8 nucleotides align to TRBD2. Germline lookup yields CDR1 MNHEY and CDR2 SMNVEV (reference sequence). Trimming removed 6 bases from V and 3 bases from J; junction bases left unmatched: 7. The CDR3 is 14 residues long.

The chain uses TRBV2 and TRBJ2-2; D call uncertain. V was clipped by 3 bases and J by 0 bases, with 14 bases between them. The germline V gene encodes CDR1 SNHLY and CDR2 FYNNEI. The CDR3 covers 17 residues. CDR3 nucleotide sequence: TGTGCCAGCAGTGACTTGGCTAGTCTTTCGAACACCGGGGAGCTGTTTTTT. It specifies CASSDLASLSNTGELFF.

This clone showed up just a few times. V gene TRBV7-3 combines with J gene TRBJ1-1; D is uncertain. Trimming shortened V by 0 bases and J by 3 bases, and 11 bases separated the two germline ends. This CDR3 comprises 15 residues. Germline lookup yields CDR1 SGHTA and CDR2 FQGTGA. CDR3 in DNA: TGTGCCAGCAGCTTAACGCAGATCGGGTACACTGAAGCTTTCTTT. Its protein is CASSLTQIGYTEAFF.